This T cell receptor (beta chain) was identified during a study of blood T cell repertoires in COVID-19. Study-level background: Acute and convalescent COVID-19 samples came from the United States, Italy and Spain. T cells, B-cell-depleted T cells, or PBMCs supplied cDNA or gDNA.

TCRdb's copy holds only in-frame clones and misses some; the assay was immunoSEQ multiplex PCR. The sample contains around 170,000 clones, around 84% of which appear only once. CDR3 length equals 15 residues. Germline assignment: CDR1 SGHTA and CDR2 FQGNSA. Trimming took 1 base from V and 3 from J, leaving 9 bases between them. This receptor was identified in a man in his fifties or sixties with COVID-19, enrolled during active disease. The chain combines TRBV7-2 with TRBJ1-4; a weak D match, TRBD1 (5 bases). Material: peripheral blood. The CDR3 nucleotides are TGTGCCAGCAGCTTAGGGGGGGACTCTAATGAAAAACTGTTTTTT. Its protein product is CASSLGGDSNEKLFF.